The T cell receptor beta chain described here comes from a study of human T cells and chemical hapten exposure. For the study at large: Patients got weekly scalp diphenylcyclopropenone doses over the approximately 25-week study. Epicutaneous patch tests delivered 0.01% DPC to the upper back, with evaluation at 6 days.

The time point is: pre-sensitization, week 0. Treatment here: therapeutic diphenylcyclopropenone sensitization with weekly scalp DPC. The study enrolled 18 to 70-year-old alopecia patients suitable for DPC. Between the trimmed V and J ends, which lost 0 bases and 9 bases, there was a span of 27 bases. The germline gives CDR1 SQVTM, CDR2 ANQGSEA. This CDR3 has 17 residues. Study-level points and caveats: Expanded TCRs clustered into significantly more large CDR3 similarity groups than controls, the analysis revealed.

One entry per CDR3 protein, called by TCRdb with MiXCR from the RACE reads. The sample records more than 250,000 distinct CDR3 sequences, about 9.4% being singletons. This clonotype was detected a few times. Its antigen remains unidentified. The receptor comes from a middle-aged woman with alopecia areata. Some clones in this sample may be carry-over from other donors' samples. The sample consisted of whole blood, taken in connection with sensitization to the hapten diphenylcyclopropenone (DPC). This chain links TRBV29-1 with TRBJ2-7; perhaps D is TRBD1 or TRBD2 (5 bases each). The CDR3 loop is CSVEELGFGATQRGQYF. In nucleotides, the CDR3 is TGCAGCGTTGAAGAGTTGGGTTTCGGGGCTACCCAACGGGGGCAGTACTTC.